The entry below gives a single T cell receptor (beta chain) sequence along with its context. Through a sample-barcoded 5' primer and a J-beta primer mix, a second PCR was run for about 6 to 11 cycles. Each cDNA molecule was tagged by a template-switch adaptor with 12 random nucleotides. TCRdb re-derived calls from the 5' RACE reads in MiXCR, one entry per CDR3 protein. The table lists roughly 1,800,000 distinct CDR3 sequences, around 50% of them singletons. Germline CDR1 reads MDHEN; CDR2 reads SYDVKM. There are 15 residues in the CDR3. V dropped 2 bases and J dropped 3 bases, with 13 bases sitting between them. This sample was taken from a study of blood T cells in healthy people across ages.

The clonotype comes from a woman in her forties in good health. Sequencing input: blood. The chain couples TRBV28 to TRBJ2-5; TRBD1 might be the D (6 bases). CDR3 region: CASSLITGMEETQYF. The CDR3 DNA reads as TGTGCCAGCAGTTTAATAACAGGGATGGAAGAGACCCAGTACTTC.